This T cell receptor (beta chain) was retrieved from a study of blood T cell repertoires in COVID-19 (TCRdb year 2020). About the full investigation: Samples from collaborators originated in the United States, Italy and Spain and spanned both the acute and convalescent phases of COVID-19. The material from the prospective study consisted of cDNA or gDNA derived from T cells, B-cell-depleted T cells, or PBMCs. The dataset comprised deeply sampled blood TCRbeta repertoires from subjects exposed to, actively infected with, or recovered from COVID-19. The repertoires were made available in a free public database intended to serve as a resource for research on the immune response to SARS-CoV-2. Samples were obtained from the ongoing ImmuneRACE study (first 160 participants) and from roughly 1,300 subjects provided by 6 global collaborators. Nearly every sample came with metadata listing a de-identified subject ID, COVID-19 status, age in years and sex. Where HLA class I and class II types were available, the types were taken from metadata supplied by the sample provider, not from assay-based typing. The study at large found these results: The amount of clinical and demographic metadata varied by source and participant and was provided uncurated.

The immunoSEQ Assay, a bias-controlled multiplex PCR, was used to amplify TCRbeta CDR3 regions from genomic DNA. The study's processing was this. The number of nucleated cells in each sample was estimated from the amplification of reference gene primers within the assay. To quantify the absolute abundance of each unique TCRbeta CDR3 rearrangement, sequence reads were collapsed and filtered. For each sample, productive Simpson clonality was calculated by taking the square root of Simpson's diversity index across productive rearrangements. The immuneACCESS repertoire file appears here via TCRdb, limited to in-frame rearrangements. These files lack a portion of the clones; in checked studies, under half of the deficit traces to unresolved V genes, and the cause of the others is not known. The DNA was the basis for D and trimming; V, J and clone size are from that table. The sample table holds 210,000 or so clones, of which 80% were seen once. 4.3% of the sample is held by the ten biggest clonotypes.

The germline V gene (reference sequence) gives CDR1 as MNHEY and CDR2 as SMNVEV. V is pared back by 3 bases and J by 7 bases, with 13 bases lying between the germline termini. The cysteine opens and the phenylalanine closes a CDR3 of 14 amino acids. Left in the record is the CDR3 DNA by itself, 42 bases read in frame from the first base. Comment on this clone: Its antigen has not been determined. Base qualities are not provided; no much larger clone lies one nucleotide away.

Enrolling through a virtual design, the prospective study's participants ranged in age from roughly 18 to 95 years and lived across 20 to 30 United States geographic areas. Cohort assignment in the prospective study relied on participant-reported clinical history from a screening survey and a study questionnaire. Each participant in the prospective study had whole blood, serum and a nasopharyngeal or oropharyngeal swab collected by mobile phlebotomists. Prospective study participants could optionally give additional blood draws and questionnaires over an approximately two-month period. Prospective study blood samples were shipped either frozen or at room temperature before DNA extraction.

The TCR sequence derives from a man aged 25-40 years with acute COVID-19. The sequence is built from TRBV27 and TRBJ1-5, and TRBD1 may be the D gene, going by 6 matching bases. The sequenced sample consisted of PBMCs or T cells enriched from blood (not recorded which). Here is the DNA: TGTGCCAGCAGTTTGGGGGCTTTAAGCCAGCCCCAGCATTTT. It translates as CASSLGALSQPQHF.